This T cell receptor beta chain was sequenced during a study of T-cell reconstitution after alpha-beta-depleted transplantation in children. For TCRbeta, the library was prepared with unique molecular identifiers. TCRdb called the PCR reads again in MiXCR, with one record for every CDR3 protein. This sample has 360,000 or so distinct CDR3 sequences; roughly 21% occur once, and the top ten carry over 3.5%. Trimming took 1 base from V and 7 from J, leaving 5 bases between them. Germline V CDR1 and CDR2: DFQATT, SNEGSKA (reference sequence). The length of the CDR3 is 11 residues. The sample holds many counts of this clonotype.

Source: PBMCs from the stem cell graft donor, taken from the stem cell graft. The V gene is TRBV20-1, the J gene TRBJ2-4; D is unclear. The clonotype originates from a human donor who donated a stem cell graft to a child with acute myeloid leukemia. The CDR3 reads CSARGRNIQYF. In DNA form, the CDR3 reads TGCAGTGCTAGAGGGCGGAACATTCAGTACTTC.